Below, 30 T cell receptor beta chains from the same sample are listed, as sequenced in a study of T cell responses to AZD1222 COVID-19 vaccine (dated by TCRdb to about 2021). Libraries were made using the immunoSEQ multiplex PCR assay. Drawn from immuneACCESS, this table holds only the in-frame rearrangements with V and J called that TCRdb kept. Clones are partly lost; checked studies trace under half to an unresolved V gene and leave the rest unexplained. The table for this sample lists just under 95,000 clones; about nine tenths of them were counted only once. The leading ten clones occupy 22% of the sample. The sample's time point label, in plain terms: baseline before first vaccination. Source: peripheral blood, taken on day 0 of AZD1222 vaccination. Receptors were obtained from an adult in good health.

The chain has TRBV5-1 and TRBJ2-2; either TRBD1 or TRBD2 may supply D (6 bases each). The V gene lost 0 bases and the J gene lost 7 bases, with 19 bases spanning the gap. CDR3 length: 17 residues. Per germline, CDR1 SGHRS and CDR2 YFSETQ. For the CDR3, the DNA is TGCGCCAGCAGCTTGGCCTGGGCGGGGCAGGGGCACGGGGAGCTGTTTTTT. This codes for CASSLAWAGQGHGELFF.

V gene TRBV11-1 combines with J gene TRBJ2-3; 8 bases match TRBD1. J gave up 1 base and V 6 bases, and 9 bases lay outside the gene matches. Germline CDR1 reads SGHAT; CDR2 reads FQDESV (reference sequence). The CDR3 spans 16 residues. CDR3: CASRRRTGWGTDTQYF. The CDR3 nucleotides are TGTGCCAGCAGACGCAGGACAGGGTGGGGCACAGATACGCAGTATTTT.

This chain uses TRBV4-3 with TRBJ2-5, with 9 positions matching TRBD1. The CDR3 covers 14 residues. The V gene's germline CDR1 is LGHNA and CDR2 YSLEER. The V and J ends lost 3 bases and 1 base, in that order; junction bases with no gene match: 0. The CDR3 sequence is CASSQDRGQETQYF. CDR3 coding DNA: TGCGCCAGCAGCCAGGACAGGGGCCAAGAGACCCAGTACTTC.

The rearrangement uses TRBV7-2 and TRBJ1-6; 11 nucleotides match TRBD1. This CDR3 is built from 16 residues. V lost 4 bases to trimming and J lost 10 bases; unmatched junction nucleotides: 9. Germline V gives CDR1 SGHTA, CDR2 FQGNSA. The CDR3 nucleotides read TGTGCCAGCAGCTCTGGACAGGGGGCTATATGGTCACCCCTCCACTTT. Its translation: CASSSGQGAIWSPLHF.

A single count supports this clone. V and J are TRBV18 and TRBJ1-5; D is uncertain. The CDR3 sequence is 14 residues long. Trimming removed 6 bases at V and 3 bases at J, with 12 bases between. In germline, CDR1 is KGHSH, CDR2 LQKENI. CDR3 loop: CASSPGSVNQPQHF. Written as DNA, the CDR3 is TGTGCCAGCTCCCCCGGTTCGGTCAATCAGCCCCAGCATTTT.

This chain joins TRBV10-3 and TRBJ2-1; either TRBD1 or TRBD2 may supply D (5 bases each). V shed 10 bases and J shed 6 bases, with 13 bases lying between them. This CDR3 comprises 12 residues. Germline CDR1 and CDR2: ENHRY and SYGVKD. CDR3 loop: CATNWGSNEQFF. In DNA, the CDR3 is TGTGCCACCAACTGGGGGTCCAATGAGCAGTTCTTC.

The V call is TRBV6-2 or TRBV6-3, the J call TRBJ2-7, with D tentatively TRBD1 (6 bases). This CDR3 region has 13 residues. V dropped 2 bases and J dropped 9 bases, with 14 bases sitting between them. CDR1 and CDR2 (germline): MNHEY, SVGEGT. CDR3 bases: TGTGCCAGCAGTTACACGGACAGCCTGGGGCAGTACTTC. Its protein is CASSYTDSLGQYF.

The chain joins TRBV7-9 to TRBJ2-5, with 8 bases aligning to TRBD2. This CDR3 has 17 amino acids. V lost 4 bases and J lost 4; bases outside the gene matches: 14. CDR1 SEHNR and CDR2 FQNEAQ come from the germline V gene (reference sequence). CDR3 amino acids: CASSSGQLADTSETQYF. The CDR3 nucleotides read TGTGCCAGCAGCTCAGGTCAACTAGCGGATACCTCAGAGACCCAGTACTTC.

The chain links TRBV5-6 to TRBJ2-7; unclear D gene. This CDR3 has 13 amino acids. Trimming pared 5 bases from V and 4 bases from J, leaving 13 bases between. Germline V gene lookup returns CDR1 SGHDT and CDR2 YYEEEE. For the CDR3, the DNA is TGTGCCAGCAGTCAAACAAACGATTACGAGCAGTACTTC. Protein sequence: CASSQTNDYEQYF.

In nucleotides, the CDR3 is TGTGCCAGTAGTATTCCCGGGACAGGGATAAATCATGGCTACACCTTC. This codes for CASSIPGTGINHGYTF. The chain is built from TRBV19 and TRBJ1-2, with 9 nucleotides matching TRBD1. Unmatched junction bases numbered 11, after V lost 3 bases and J lost 6 bases. Looked up from germline, CDR1 is LNHDA and CDR2 is SQIVND (reference sequence). This CDR3 is built from 16 residues.

The rearrangement joins TRBV14 to TRBJ1-6; unclear D gene. Germline CDR1 reads SGHDN; CDR2 reads FVKESK. The V and J ends lost 0 bases and 8 bases respectively, with 14 bases between them. This CDR3 spans 16 amino acids. CDR3 DNA sequence: TGTGCCAGCAGCCAAGATCGGGGTAGGGTGGATTCACCCCTCCACTTT. It encodes CASSQDRGRVDSPLHF.

The gene calls are TRBV6-6 and TRBJ2-5, with 12 bases matching TRBD2. Germline CDR1 is MNHNY and CDR2 is SVGAGI (reference sequence). J gave up 2 bases and V 10 bases, and 5 bases lay outside the gene matches. The CDR3 totals 14 residues. CDR3 region: CATSLAGGQETQYF. The CDR3 region has the DNA TGTGCCACTTCCCTAGCGGGGGGGCAAGAGACCCAGTACTTC.

DNA of the CDR3: TGTGCCAGCAGAATCGCGGGCGGGAACGAGCAGTTCTTC. Encoded protein: CASRIAGGNEQFF. The rearrangement joins TRBV12-3 or TRBV12-4 to TRBJ2-1; a possible D gene is TRBD2 (6 bases). This CDR3 has 13 amino acids. With 6 bases removed from V and 10 bases from J, the gap between germline ends came to 16 bases.

For the CDR3, the DNA is TGTGCCAGCAGTGAACTCTCGACTAGCGGGGGGGCCCATGAGCAGTTCTTC. It is translated as CASSELSTSGGAHEQFF. The chain couples TRBV6-1 to TRBJ2-1, with 14 bases matching TRBD2. V shed 2 bases, J shed 8 bases, and the junction held 8 bases outside the gene matches. CDR1 and CDR2 (germline): MNHNS, SASEGT. The CDR3 contains 17 residues.

The V call is TRBV11-3, the J call TRBJ2-7, with D possibly matching TRBD1 (6 bases). Trimming stripped 5 bases from V and 5 bases from J, with 16 bases between. The CDR3 is 14 residues long. Germline assignment: CDR1 SGHNT and CDR2 YENEEA. Written as DNA, the CDR3 is TGTGCCAGCAGCCTGTCCGGGACAAACAACGAGCAGTACTTC. Residues: CASSLSGTNNEQYF.

The CDR3 DNA is TGCAGTGCTAGTCGGACTAGCGGGGGGATCCCAGATACGCAGTATTTT. Translating gives CSASRTSGGIPDTQYF. The chain has TRBV20-1 and TRBJ2-3, with 14 bases aligning to TRBD2. Per the germline V gene, CDR1 is DFQATT and CDR2 is SNEGSKA (reference sequence). The CDR3 length is 16 residues. Trimming at V came to 3 bases and at J to 4 bases, leaving 6 bases not matched to a gene.

The chain combines TRBV21-1 with TRBJ2-7; no DNA check was done on the table's D call, TRBD1. TRBV21-1 is a documented pseudogene. This CDR3 has 14 residues. CDR3 in DNA: TGTGCCAGCAGTCCCTTTTGGGGCCCCTACGAGCAGTACTTC. This sequence encodes CASSPFWGPYEQYF.

The rearrangement uses TRBV7-8 and TRBJ1-2, with 7 bases fitting TRBD1. Germline CDR1 and CDR2: SGHVS and FQNEAQ. The CDR3 is made up of 15 amino acids. V gave up 5 bases and J gave up 1 base; unmatched junction bases: 7. This chain's CDR3 is CASSHRDSVNYGYTF. The CDR3 DNA reads as TGTGCCAGCAGCCACCGGGACAGCGTTAACTATGGCTACACCTTC.

This clone is a singleton in its sample. V usage is TRBV4-1 and J usage is TRBJ1-2; no clear D gene. The CDR3 runs 15 residues. Deletions cut 0 bases from V and 5 bases from J, with 13 bases between. Germline-derived CDR1 and CDR2 are MGHRA and YSYEKL. The CDR3 loop is CASSQDGQISYGYTF. In DNA form, the CDR3 reads TGCGCCAGCAGCCAAGATGGTCAGATTTCATATGGCTACACCTTC.

The rearrangement joins TRBV7-8 to TRBJ1-1; the D is unclear. The CDR3 sequence is 17 residues long. Germline V gene sequence: CDR1 SGHVS, CDR2 FQNEAQ. Trimming left V 2 bases short and J 1 base short, with 17 bases between. The DNA of the CDR3 is TGTGCCAGCAGCTTAAGTGTTGGTGGGGAAACGAACACTGAAGCTTTCTTT. This sequence encodes CASSLSVGGETNTEAFF.

The rearrangement joins TRBV28 to TRBJ1-4; D may be TRBD1 (6 bases). V lost 6 bases, J lost 6 bases, and 14 bases lay in between. The CDR3 spans 14 residues. Germline V gene sequence: CDR1 MDHEN, CDR2 SYDVKM. DNA for the CDR3: TGTGCCAGCAGCCCACAGGGTAAATATGAAAAACTGTTTTTT. It translates to CASSPQGKYEKLFF.

The chain employs TRBV7-9 and TRBJ2-7; D unclear. V was clipped by 2 bases and J by 5 bases, with 10 bases between them. Germline assignment: CDR1 SEHNR and CDR2 FQNEAQ (reference sequence). This CDR3 is built from 13 residues. The CDR3 is CASSLYRDNEQYF. Written as DNA, the CDR3 is TGTGCCAGCAGCTTATACAGAGATAACGAGCAGTACTTC.

The genes are TRBV4-1 and TRBJ2-7, with 8 bases fitting TRBD2. The ends lost 0 bases at V and 5 bases at J; junction bases unmatched: 9. Germline loops: CDR1 MGHRA, CDR2 YSYEKL. The CDR3 has 16 amino acids. The DNA of the CDR3 is TGCGCCAGCAGCCAAGAGGGGGCTAGCGGGTACGACGAGCAGTACTTC. It is translated as CASSQEGASGYDEQYF.

The V and J genes are TRBV28 and TRBJ1-5; perhaps TRBD1 as D (6 bases). This CDR3 comprises 19 residues. Germline lookup yields CDR1 MDHEN and CDR2 SYDVKM. The germline V and J ends were trimmed by 3 bases and 1 base, with 22 bases remaining between them. CDR3 sequence reads: CASSFIVASGAGSNQPQHF. The CDR3 DNA is TGTGCCAGCAGTTTTATAGTGGCATCGGGGGCGGGGAGCAATCAGCCCCAGCATTTT.

This clone was found once. This chain connects TRBV19 to TRBJ2-6; D gene unclear. The CDR3 has 16 amino acids. Looked up from germline, CDR1 is LNHDA and CDR2 is SQIVND (reference sequence). V was clipped by 3 bases and J by 1 base, with 10 bases between them. The chain's CDR3 is CASSILGRSGANVLTF. The CDR3 DNA follows: TGTGCCAGTAGTATCCTAGGCCGTTCTGGGGCCAACGTCCTGACTTTC. The entire variable domain, with the rest obtained from reference TRBV19 and TRBJ2-6, is as follows: DGGITQSPKYLFRKEGQNVTLSCEQNLNHDAMYWYRQDPGQGLRLIYYSQIVNDFQKGDIAEGYSVSREKKESFPLTVTSAQKNPTAFYLCASSILGRSGANVLTFGAGSRLTVL.

The chain joins TRBV3-1 (or the pseudogene TRBV3-2) to TRBJ1-2; D possibly corresponds to TRBD1 (6 bases). The CDR3 sequence is 13 residues long. V dropped 4 bases and J dropped 5 bases, with 11 bases sitting between them. The germline V gene encodes CDR1 LGHDT and CDR2 YNNKEL (reference sequence). As DNA, the CDR3 is TGTGCCAGCAGCCTAACAGGGCTTTATGGCTACACCTTC. Its translation: CASSLTGLYGYTF.

This clone was found a few times. The V and J genes are TRBV7-2 and TRBJ1-2; no clear D gene. Germline values: CDR1 SGHTA, CDR2 FQGNSA. The CDR3 runs 15 residues. V was pared by 8 bases and J by 3 bases, with 19 bases between. CDR3 residues: CASASPGGGHYGYTF. CDR3 bases: TGTGCCAGCGCATCGCCTGGAGGTGGGCACTATGGCTACACCTTC.

Here the CDR3 DNA reads TGTGCCAGCAGTTCAAGACAGAATTCACCCCTCCACTTT. Protein product: CASSSRQNSPLHF. This chain uses TRBV27 with TRBJ1-6, with D possibly TRBD1 on 5 matching bases. V lost 4 bases, J lost 7 bases, and 8 bases lay in between. Germline CDR1 and CDR2: MNHEY and SMNVEV (reference sequence). CDR3 size: 13 residues.

This clone appeared once. The chain links TRBV3-1 (or the pseudogene TRBV3-2) to TRBJ2-7; 8 nucleotides agree with TRBD1. V dropped 3 bases and J dropped 5; count of bases not matched to a gene: 6. CDR1 LGHDT and CDR2 YNNKEL come from the germline V gene (reference sequence). The CDR3 loop spans 14 amino acids. The CDR3 reads CASSHTGGSNEQYF. The DNA for the CDR3 is TGTGCCAGCAGCCACACAGGGGGTTCCAACGAGCAGTACTTC.

The rearrangement joins TRBV5-4 to TRBJ2-5; 8 positions match TRBD1. The CDR3 loop spans 16 amino acids. With V trimmed by 5 bases and J by 1 base, 10 bases remained unmatched. Germline V gives CDR1 SGHNT, CDR2 YYREEE (reference sequence). DNA of the CDR3: TGTGCCAGCAGTGTAAACAGGGGGGCGAGCCAAGAGACCCAGTACTTC. Translation: CASSVNRGASQETQYF.